The sequence of this TCR beta chain was determined in a study of post-analysis software for immune sequencing data. Study at large: Disease courses included relapsing-remitting, secondary progressive and progressive-relapsing multiple sclerosis. Regarding the study as a whole: Multiple sclerosis patients had significantly lower normalized Chao1 diversity than controls. Patients had higher frequencies than controls of four to six TRBV segments, including TRBV5-6, TRBV5-1 and TRBV20-1. Samples sharing a preparation batch grouped tightly together when assessed by F measure.

The germline gives CDR1 SGHRS, CDR2 YFSETQ. This CDR3 region has 14 residues. V gave up 4 bases and J gave up 10 bases, with 15 bases separating them. Sequencing libraries made from TCR beta cDNA carried unique molecular identifiers. Input amounts of roughly 0.85 to 10 million T cells were used. These gave around 500,000 cDNA molecules, so each molecule approximated one T cell. TCRdb called the PCR reads again in MiXCR, with one record for every CDR3 protein. Of hundreds of thousands of distinct CDR3 sequences listed, about 57% are singletons. Note on this clonotype: Antigen specificity is unknown.

The source is a girl under 18 with multiple sclerosis. Sequencing was performed on blood. The chain is built from TRBV5-1 and TRBJ1-6; no clear D. The CDR3 DNA is TGCGCCAGCAGCGTGGACGTTGGTCGGTCACCCCTCCACTTT. This sequence encodes CASSVDVGRSPLHF.